The T cell receptor (beta chain) described here comes from a study of CD8 T cells in Susac syndrome. RNA, at roughly 0.5 to 1 ug, was reverse transcribed with random hexamers. TCRdb recomputed calls from the immunoSEQ multiplex PCR reads with MiXCR, one row per CDR3 protein. This sample has about 180,000 distinct CDR3 sequences, with about 94% found just once. Germline V gene data show CDR1 as SGDLS and CDR2 as YYNGEE. The CDR3 contains 15 residues. V dropped 3 bases and J dropped 2 bases, with 14 bases sitting between them. The chain has TRBV9 and TRBJ2-5, with D possibly matching TRBD1 (6 bases). The sequencing sample was made of CD4+ T cells from PBMCs. The receptor was derived from a human donor with Susac syndrome. The CDR3 protein is CASSGHSGTQETQYF. CDR3 coding DNA: TGTGCCAGCAGCGGACATTCCGGGACACAAGAGACCCAGTACTTC.